The text below deals with one T cell receptor (beta chain). As yet, its antigen is unknown. Trimming took 2 bases from V and 2 from J, leaving 9 bases between them. This CDR3 comprises 15 residues. The germline V gene encodes CDR1 SGHTA and CDR2 FQGNSA. These data are taken from a study of early T cells in non-severe SARS-CoV-2 infection. On the study more broadly: Sequencing used unsorted whole-blood bulk RNA, so chains lack pairing. Study results and caveats: Matching with VDJdb favored anti-spike CD8 responses (missing private and CD4 specificities).

Individually, cDNA molecules had unique molecular identifiers attached to them. TCRdb re-called the 5' RACE reads with MiXCR, one entry per CDR3 protein. The sample yields fewer than 80,000 distinct CDR3 sequences, 4% to 6% seen once. The receptor comes from an adult who was a healthcare worker with PCR-confirmed SARS-CoV-2 infection or an uninfected control (not recorded which). The donor label of this sample is uncertain. V and J are TRBV7-2 and TRBJ1-4; tentative D call: TRBD1 (5 bases). Sequences were derived from whole blood, sampled at baseline. The CDR3 DNA follows: TGTGCCAGCAGCTTATGGGGCAGTACTAATGAAAAACTGTTTTTT. Translating it yields CASSLWGSTNEKLFF.